This record looks at one T cell receptor (beta chain) sequence and its context. This table comes from immunoSEQ multiplex PCR, and its TCRdb copy is limited to in-frame clones, with some not included. The table has tens of thousands of clones, approximately 90% seen once. These data come from a study of OX40 agonist ivuxolimab in advanced cancers. Overall study context: Ivuxolimab, an antibody that agonizes OX40 (CD134), was administered to the patients. Having had anti-PD-1, anti-PD-L1 or anti-CTLA-4 therapy before was allowed, and around 39% had some.

Excluded were patients having autoimmune disease history or systemic immunosuppression. The investigators sampled blood at baseline, at cycle 4 day 1, and at cycle 7 day 1. This sequence was found in an adult with an advanced solid tumor such as melanoma, head and neck, liver or kidney cancer. The source material was CD4+ or CD8+ T cells sorted from blood, sampled in a trial of the OX40 agonist ivuxolimab.

As DNA, the CDR3 is TGTGCCAGCAGTTACGGAGCCTCCTACGAGCAGTACTTC. This codes for CASSYGASYEQYF. The chain joins TRBV6-6 to TRBJ2-7; unclear D gene. CDR1 and CDR2 from the germline V gene are MNHNY and SVGAGI (reference sequence). V lost 2 bases, J lost 0 bases, and 5 bases lay in between. This CDR3 spans 13 amino acids.